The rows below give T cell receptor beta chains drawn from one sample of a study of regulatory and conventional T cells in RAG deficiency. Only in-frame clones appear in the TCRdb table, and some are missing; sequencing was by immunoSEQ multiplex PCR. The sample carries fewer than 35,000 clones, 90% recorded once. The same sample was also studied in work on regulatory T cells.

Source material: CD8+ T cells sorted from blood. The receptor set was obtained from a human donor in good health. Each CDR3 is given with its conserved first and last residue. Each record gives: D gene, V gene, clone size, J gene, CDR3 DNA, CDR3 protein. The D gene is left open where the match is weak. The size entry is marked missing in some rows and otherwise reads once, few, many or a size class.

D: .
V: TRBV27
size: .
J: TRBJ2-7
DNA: TGTGCCAGCAGTTCGTTGACAGAAGACTACGAGCAGTACTTC
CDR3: CASSSLTEDYEQYF

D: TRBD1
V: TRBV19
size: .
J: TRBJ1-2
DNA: TGTGCCAGTAGTTTGGGAGACAGGGACTATGGCTACACCTTC
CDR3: CASSLGDRDYGYTF

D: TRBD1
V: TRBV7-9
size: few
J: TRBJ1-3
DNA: TGTGCCAGCACGAGACAGGGTTCTGGAAACACCATATATTTT
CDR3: CASTRQGSGNTIYF

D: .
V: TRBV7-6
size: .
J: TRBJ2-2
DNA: TGTGCCAGCAGCTTAGGGGTCCAGGGCGAGAACACCGGGGAGCTGTTTTTT
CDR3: CASSLGVQGENTGELFF

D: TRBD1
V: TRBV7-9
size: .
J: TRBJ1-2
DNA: TGTGCCAGCAGCTTAGAGGGGACAGGGGCAGGCTATGGCTACACCTTC
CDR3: CASSLEGTGAGYGYTF

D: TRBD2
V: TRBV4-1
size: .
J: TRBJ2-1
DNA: TGCGCCAGCAGCCCAGCCGACCTAGCGGGAGAGGATGAGCAGTTCTTC
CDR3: CASSPADLAGEDEQFF

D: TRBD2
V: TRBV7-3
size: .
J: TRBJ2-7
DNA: TGTGCCAGCAGCTTAGTTTCGGGCACCGCCGGGACTAGCAAATACGAGCAGTACTTC
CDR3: CASSLVSGTAGTSKYEQYF

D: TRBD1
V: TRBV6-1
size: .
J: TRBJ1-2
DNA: TGTGCCAGCAGCGGGACAGGGAAGGGCTATGGCTACACCTTC
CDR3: CASSGTGKGYGYTF

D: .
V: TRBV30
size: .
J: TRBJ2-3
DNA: TGTGCCTGGAGTGTGACCCGCGATACGCAGTATTTT
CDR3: CAWSVTRDTQYF

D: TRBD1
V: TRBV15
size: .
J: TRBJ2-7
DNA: TGTGCCACCAGGGAGCAGGGGGTAAGCTCCTACGAGCAGTACTTC
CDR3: CATREQGVSSYEQYF

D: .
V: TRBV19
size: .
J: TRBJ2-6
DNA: TGTGCCAGTAGTATACAGGGCGGGGCCAACGTCCTGACTTTC
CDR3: CASSIQGGANVLTF

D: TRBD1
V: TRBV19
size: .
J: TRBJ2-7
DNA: TGTGCCAGTAGTATGGGGACAGGGGCCTACGAGCAGTACTTC
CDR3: CASSMGTGAYEQYF

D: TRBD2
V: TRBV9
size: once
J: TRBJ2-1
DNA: TGTGCCAGCAGCGCGGGAGCGGGAGGGCTCAATGAGCAGTTCTTC
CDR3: CASSAGAGGLNEQFF

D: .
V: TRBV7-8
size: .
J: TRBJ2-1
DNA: TGTGCCAGCAGCTTAGAGGAGGACAATGAGCAGTTCTTC
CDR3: CASSLEEDNEQFF

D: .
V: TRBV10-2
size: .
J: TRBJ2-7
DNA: TGCGCCAGCAGTGGGACCTACGAGCAGTACTTC
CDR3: CASSGTYEQYF

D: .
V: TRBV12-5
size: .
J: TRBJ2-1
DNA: TGTGCTAGTGGTTTCCTCCTTCCTAGCGCTAGCTCCTACAATGAGCAGTTCTTC
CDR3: CASGFLLPSASSYNEQFF

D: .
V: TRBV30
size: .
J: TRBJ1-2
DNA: TGTGCCTGGAGTGTATATGGGCGGGGGCCCTATGGCTACACCTTC
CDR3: CAWSVYGRGPYGYTF

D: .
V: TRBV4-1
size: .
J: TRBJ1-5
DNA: TGCGCCAGCAGCCGCAGCCTAAGGGAGCCCCAGCATTTT
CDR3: CASSRSLREPQHF

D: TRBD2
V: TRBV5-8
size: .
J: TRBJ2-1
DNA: TGTGCCAGCAGCTTGGGGACTAGCGGGAGTGGGCCTTACAATGAGCAGTTCTTC
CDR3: CASSLGTSGSGPYNEQFF

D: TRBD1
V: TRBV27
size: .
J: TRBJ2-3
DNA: TGTGCCAGCAGTCAAACTACTGGGACAGGGTTCGCAGATACGCAGTATTTT
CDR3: CASSQTTGTGFADTQYF

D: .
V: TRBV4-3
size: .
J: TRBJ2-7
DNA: TGCGCCAGCAGCCCCGGGGAATTCTACGAGCAGTACTTC
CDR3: CASSPGEFYEQYF

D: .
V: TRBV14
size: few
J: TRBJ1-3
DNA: TGTGCCAGCAGCCAAGACAGAGGCCGGGCTGGAAACACCATATATTTT
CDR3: CASSQDRGRAGNTIYF

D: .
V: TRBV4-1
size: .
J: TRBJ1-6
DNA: TGCGCCAGCAGCCAAGGCGAGTCCAGCGATTATTCACCCCTCCACTTT
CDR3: CASSQGESSDYSPLHF

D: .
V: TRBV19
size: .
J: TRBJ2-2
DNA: TGTGCCAGTAGTATCCGAATTGCCGGGGAGCTGTTTTTT
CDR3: CASSIRIAGELFF

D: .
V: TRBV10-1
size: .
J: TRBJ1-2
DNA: TGCGCCAGCAGTGAGTCTGCCGGGTATGGCTACACCTTC
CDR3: CASSESAGYGYTF

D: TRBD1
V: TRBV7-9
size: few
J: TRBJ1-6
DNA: TGTGCCAGCAGCTTAAAGACAGGGGGCCATTCACCCCTCCACTTT
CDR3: CASSLKTGGHSPLHF

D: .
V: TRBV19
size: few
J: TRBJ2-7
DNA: TGTGCCAGTAGCTTAAATTCCTACGAGCAGTACTTC
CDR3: CASSLNSYEQYF

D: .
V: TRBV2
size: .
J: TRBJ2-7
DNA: TGTGCCAGCAGCAACCCCGGACAGCTCGAGCAGTACTTC
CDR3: CASSNPGQLEQYF

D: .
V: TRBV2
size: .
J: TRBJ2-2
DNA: TGTGCCAGCCTAGGATATGCCGGGGAGCTGTTTTTT
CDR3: CASLGYAGELFF

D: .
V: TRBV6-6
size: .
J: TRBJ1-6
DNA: TGTGCCAGCCATGGACGGAGCTCCTATAATTCACCCCTCCACTTT
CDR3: CASHGRSSYNSPLHF

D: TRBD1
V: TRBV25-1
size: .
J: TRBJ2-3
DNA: TGTGCCAGCATCGGGACAGGGGAGAGGACAGATACGCAGTATTTT
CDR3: CASIGTGERTDTQYF

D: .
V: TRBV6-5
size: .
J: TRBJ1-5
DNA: TGTGCCAGCAGGGGGCCGAACAATCAGCCCCAGCATTTT
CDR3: CASRGPNNQPQHF

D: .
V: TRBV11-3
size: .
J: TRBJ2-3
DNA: TGTGCCAGCAGCTCCGGACATTCTAGCACAGATACGCAGTATTTT
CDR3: CASSSGHSSTDTQYF

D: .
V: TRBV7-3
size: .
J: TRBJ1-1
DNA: TGTGCCAGCAGGTTACAGGGCCAGAACACTGAAGCTTTCTTT
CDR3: CASRLQGQNTEAFF

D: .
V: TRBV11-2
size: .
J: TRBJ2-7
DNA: TGTGCCAGCAGCTTAGAAGGGGGACACTACGAGCAGTACTTC
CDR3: CASSLEGGHYEQYF

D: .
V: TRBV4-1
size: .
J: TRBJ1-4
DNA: TGCGCCAGCAGCCAAGGGACCGCCGGGGCTAATGAAAAACTGTTTTTT
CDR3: CASSQGTAGANEKLFF